A selection of T cell receptor beta chains follows, all from one sample in a study of shared T cell receptors in the human thymus. Some clones are missing from TCRdb's copy, which holds only in-frame ones; the method was immunoSEQ multiplex PCR. Counted here are more than 550,000 clones, approximately 85% occurring once; the ten biggest clones make up 0.0095% to 0.011%. The sample also formed part of further work on human thymus T cells.

Sequencing used thymocytes. The receptors were gathered from a girl under three years old with a congenital heart defect. The CDR3 runs from the conserved cysteine through the conserved F or W. The order of the fields is D gene, clone size, V gene, J gene, CDR3 DNA, CDR3 protein. D genes are given only for firm matches. Clone size is not always given. Where it is, it says once, few, many or a class for expanded clones.

D: -
size: -
V: TRBV18
J: TRBJ1-5
DNA: TGTGCCAGCTCACGGCAGAATAGCAATCAGCCCCAGCATTTT
CDR3: CASSRQNSNQPQHF

D: TRBD2
size: -
V: TRBV14
J: TRBJ2-3
DNA: TGTGCCAGCAGCCAAGGTGTGCTAGCGGCCTCCACAGATACGCAGTATTTT
CDR3: CASSQGVLAASTDTQYF

D: -
size: -
V: TRBV6-1
J: TRBJ2-7
DNA: TGTGCCAGCAGAACTTATCAGGGGTCCTCCTACGAGCAGTACTTC
CDR3: CASRTYQGSSYEQYF

D: TRBD1
size: -
V: TRBV18
J: TRBJ2-3
DNA: TGTGCCAGCTCACGCCTCTTTTCGACAGGGACAGATACGCAGTATTTT
CDR3: CASSRLFSTGTDTQYF

D: TRBD1
size: once
V: TRBV5-1
J: TRBJ2-2
DNA: TGCGCCAGCAGGCGACAGGGGCCCCCGGGCACCGGGGAGCTGTTTTTT
CDR3: CASRRQGPPGTGELFF

D: TRBD1
size: -
V: TRBV28
J: TRBJ1-6
DNA: TGTGCCAGCAGTAAAAGAGGACAGGGGTTCTCACCCCTCCACTTT
CDR3: CASSKRGQGFSPLHF

D: -
size: -
V: TRBV6-5
J: TRBJ2-1
DNA: TGTGCCAGCAGTTACTCATGGGGCCGCTACAATGAGCAGTTCTTC
CDR3: CASSYSWGRYNEQFF

D: -
size: once
V: TRBV4-3
J: TRBJ2-3
DNA: TGCGCCAGCAGCCAAGATTCCCCAGGGAGCACAGATACGCAGTATTTT
CDR3: CASSQDSPGSTDTQYF

D: TRBD2
size: -
V: TRBV9
J: TRBJ2-1
DNA: TGTGCCAGCAGCGTAGTGGGCGGGGGGGCATCGAAGGCCCACAATGAGCAGTTCTTC
CDR3: CASSVVGGGASKAHNEQFF

D: TRBD2
size: -
V: TRBV5-1
J: TRBJ2-3
DNA: TGCGCCAGCAGCTTGGCGGTCCTAGCGGGGGGTAGGGATACGCAGTATTTT
CDR3: CASSLAVLAGGRDTQYF

D: -
size: -
V: TRBV7-9
J: TRBJ1-1
DNA: TGTGCCAGCAGCCGCCTATTCAAGGAGGGGAACACTGAAGCTTTCTTT
CDR3: CASSRLFKEGNTEAFF

D: -
size: once
V: TRBV5-1
J: TRBJ2-7
DNA: TGCGCCAGCAGCTTGGGTTACAGGGTAAACTACGAGCAGTACTTC
CDR3: CASSLGYRVNYEQYF

D: -
size: -
V: TRBV5-6
J: TRBJ2-7
DNA: TGTGCCAGCAGCTACGGGACACCAACCCCCTACGAGCAGTACTTC
CDR3: CASSYGTPTPYEQYF

D: TRBD2
size: -
V: TRBV7-2
J: TRBJ2-7
DNA: TGTGCCAGCAGCTCTCGTCCCCCACTAGCGGGGGGGGTCTCCCACGAGCAGTACTTC
CDR3: CASSSRPPLAGGVSHEQYF

D: -
size: -
V: TRBV7-9
J: TRBJ2-5
DNA: TGTGCCAGCAGCTCAGACGGACTTCTGAGGTACTTC
CDR3: CASSSDGLLRYF

D: -
size: -
V: TRBV5-4
J: TRBJ1-2
DNA: TGTGCCAGCAGCTTGGGATGGGGCGCTAACTATGGCTACACCTTC
CDR3: CASSLGWGANYGYTF

D: TRBD1
size: -
V: TRBV6-6
J: TRBJ1-3
DNA: TGTGCCAGCAAGAATCGACAGGGACCCTCTGGAAACACCATATATTTT
CDR3: CASKNRQGPSGNTIYF

D: -
size: -
V: TRBV6-1
J: TRBJ1-5
DNA: TGTGCCAGCAGTGCTTCTGAACAATCCAGGAGCAATCAGCCCCAGCATTTT
CDR3: CASSASEQSRSNQPQHF

D: -
size: once
V: TRBV28
J: TRBJ2-1
DNA: TGTGCCAGCAGCCAACACCCCCCTAGGGAGGTCCTACACTATGAGCAGTTCTTC
CDR3: CASSQHPPREVLHYEQFF

D: TRBD1
size: -
V: TRBV27
J: TRBJ1-6
DNA: TGTGCCAGCGGGGTTGGGACAGGGTTGAAAAGCGCCTATAATTCACCCCTCCACTTT
CDR3: CASGVGTGLKSAYNSPLHF

D: TRBD2
size: -
V: TRBV29-1
J: TRBJ2-1
DNA: TGCAGCGTCGAAGCGGGGGTCACCTACAATGAGCAGTTCTTC
CDR3: CSVEAGVTYNEQFF